This entry features one T cell receptor (beta chain) sequence. V gave up 3 bases and J gave up 7 bases, with 15 bases separating them. This CDR3 is 13 amino acids long. CDR1 and CDR2 (germline): DFQATT, SNEGSKA (reference sequence). This entry is derived from a study of T-cell reconstitution after alpha-beta-depleted transplantation in children. The TCRbeta library incorporated unique molecular identifiers. TCRdb re-analysed the PCR reads in MiXCR, keeping a single row per CDR3 protein. The data contain some 550,000 distinct CDR3 sequences, around 18% of them singletons. Sequenced here: PBMCs from the stem cell graft donor, sampled from the stem cell graft. This receptor was identified in a human donor who donated a stem cell graft to a child with acute lymphoblastic leukemia. This rearrangement joins TRBV20-1 to TRBJ1-2; D is possibly TRBD1 (5 bases). CDR3 nucleotide sequence: TGCAGTGCTAGTATTGCCGGGACTCCTGGCTACACCTTC. It specifies CSASIAGTPGYTF.